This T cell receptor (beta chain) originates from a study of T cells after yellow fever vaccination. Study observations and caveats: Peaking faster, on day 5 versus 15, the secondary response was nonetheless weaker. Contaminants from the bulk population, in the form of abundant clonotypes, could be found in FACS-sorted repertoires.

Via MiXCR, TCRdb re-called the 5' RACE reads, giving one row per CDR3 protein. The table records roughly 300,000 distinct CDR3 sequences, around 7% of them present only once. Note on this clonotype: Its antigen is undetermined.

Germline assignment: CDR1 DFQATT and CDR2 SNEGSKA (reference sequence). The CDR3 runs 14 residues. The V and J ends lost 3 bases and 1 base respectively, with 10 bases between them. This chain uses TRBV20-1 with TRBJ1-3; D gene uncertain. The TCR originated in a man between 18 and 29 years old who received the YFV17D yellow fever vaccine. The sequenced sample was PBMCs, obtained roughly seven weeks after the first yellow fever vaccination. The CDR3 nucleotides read TGCAGTGCTAGTTCTCGGGAATCTGGAAACACCATATATTTT. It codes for CSASSRESGNTIYF.